Here is one T cell receptor (beta chain) with its context. It lacks a known antigen. Nothing much larger sits one base from this clone, and base qualities are not available. The sample belongs to a study of blood T cell repertoires in COVID-19 (dated by TCRdb to about 2020). As for the study more broadly: Samples covering the acute and convalescent phases of COVID-19 were provided by collaborators in the United States, Italy and Spain. The material from the prospective study consisted of cDNA or gDNA derived from T cells, B-cell-depleted T cells, or PBMCs. Deeply sampled blood TCRbeta repertoires from subjects exposed to, actively infected with, or recovered from COVID-19 were included in the dataset. The repertoires were released in a freely available public database intended as a resource for research on the immune response to SARS-CoV-2. Samples came from the ongoing ImmuneRACE study (first 160 participants) plus 1,254 subjects from 6 global collaborators. The sample metadata nearly always contained a de-identified subject ID, COVID-19 status, age in years and sex. Where available, HLA class I and class II types were obtained from metadata supplied by the sample provider rather than from assay-based typing. The research as a whole found: Clinical and demographic metadata were provided uncurated, with the amount varying by source and participant.

TCRbeta CDR3 regions were amplified from genomic DNA by means of the immunoSEQ Assay, a bias-controlled multiplex PCR. In the original analysis: The number of nucleated cells in each sample was estimated by amplification of reference gene primers within the assay. Sequence reads were collapsed and filtered to measure the absolute abundance of every unique TCRbeta CDR3 rearrangement. For each sample, productive Simpson clonality was calculated as the square root of Simpson's diversity index over productive rearrangements. TCRdb took over this immuneACCESS table, retaining in-frame rearrangements with V and J assigned. Such tables are incomplete; in checked studies, under half of the missing clones stem from an unresolved V gene, and the remainder is unexplained. The V and J calls and clone size are taken from that table; D and trimming were inferred from the DNA. This sample gives 250,000 to 350,000 clones in total; 86% of them show up just once. Of the sample, approximately 3% is held by the ten largest clones.

Whole blood was collected in K2EDTA tubes by collaborating institutions according to the institutions' own protocols. For TCRbeta analysis, collaborator samples were shipped as frozen whole blood, as isolated PBMCs, or as DNA extracted from either sample type. The cysteine opens and the phenylalanine closes a CDR3 of 16 amino acids. Here the CDR3 DNA is all that survives: 48 bases in frame from base 1. CDR1 and CDR2, per the germline V gene, are ENHRY and SYGVKD. Trimming takes 4 bases off V and 3 bases off J; junction bases not matched to a gene: 6. Recombination linked TRBV10-3 to TRBJ2-5, with 12 middle bases fitting TRBD2. Specimen: peripheral blood. The TCR originated in a woman in her 30s with active or convalescent COVID-19. The CDR3 protein is CAISALRLAGEETQYF. The DNA is as follows: TGTGCCATCAGTGCCCTCCGACTAGCGGGAGAAGAGACCCAGTACTTC.